This T cell receptor (beta chain) was retrieved from a study of resident and recirculating memory T cells in vitiligo. Study-level background: Epidermis came from shave biopsies of lesional and nonlesional sites, plus PBMCs.

Study-level points and caveats: No single dominant TCR clone appeared; lesion clonality varied. TCR sequences were not conserved across biopsy sites or patients.

About this clone itself: The antigen is not known.

From germline, CDR1 is MNHNS and CDR2 SASEGT. The CDR3 length is 14 residues. The V gene lost 1 base and the J gene lost 14 bases, with 15 bases spanning the gap. The table came from immunoSEQ multiplex PCR; TCRdb's copy has only in-frame clones and leaves some out. Here the sample spans 60,000 to 80,000 clones, 91% being singletons. Anyone treated within the previous three months was excluded. The chain has TRBV6-1 and TRBJ1-6; D not certain. The specimen was blood. This TCR was recovered from a male donor with vitiligo. The CDR3 bases are TGTGCCAGCAGTGAAGAGGTGGACTTAAGATCCCTCCACTTT. Translation: CASSEEVDLRSLHF.